This T cell receptor beta chain comes out of a study of T cell responses to AZD1222 COVID-19 vaccine. Study results and limitations: Nearly half of unique spike-specific TCRs reportedly avoided B.1.351 and B.1.1.7 mutated regions. Donors were largely white British and mainly female; clonal diversity was possibly underestimated. Once two AZD1222 doses were given, Spike-specific TCR breadth and depth went up.

The germline CDR1 and CDR2 sequences are MNHEY and SVGAGI. The CDR3 consists of 15 residues. V was clipped by 3 bases and J by 8 bases; unmatched bases: 6. To note about this clone: Its antigen is currently unknown.

Only in-frame clones appear in the TCRdb table, and some are missing; sequencing was by immunoSEQ multiplex PCR. The profile covers under 200,000 clones, with 80% to 95% appearing a single time and about 4% taken by the ten largest. The chain joins TRBV6-5 to TRBJ2-4, with TRBD2 identical over 11 bases. The TCR comes from an adult in good health. The starting material was peripheral blood, obtained on day 0 of AZD1222 vaccination. CDR3 nucleotides: TGTGCCAGCAGTTATCTAGCGGGAGGTCGGGACATTCAGTACTTC. It is translated as CASSYLAGGRDIQYF.